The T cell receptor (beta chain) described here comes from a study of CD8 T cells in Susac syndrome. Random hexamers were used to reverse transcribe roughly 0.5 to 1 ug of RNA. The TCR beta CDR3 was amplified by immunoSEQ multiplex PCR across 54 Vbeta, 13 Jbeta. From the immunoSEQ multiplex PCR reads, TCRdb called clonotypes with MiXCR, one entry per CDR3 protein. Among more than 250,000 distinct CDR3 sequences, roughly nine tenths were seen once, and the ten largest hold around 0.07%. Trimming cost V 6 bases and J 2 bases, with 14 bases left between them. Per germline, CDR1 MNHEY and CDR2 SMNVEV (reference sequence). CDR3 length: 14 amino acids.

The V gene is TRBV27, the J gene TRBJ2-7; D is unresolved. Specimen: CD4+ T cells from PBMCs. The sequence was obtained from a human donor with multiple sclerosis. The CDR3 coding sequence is TGTGCCAGCAGCCTGACCCTGCCCCCCTACGAGCAGTACTTC. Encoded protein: CASSLTLPPYEQYF.